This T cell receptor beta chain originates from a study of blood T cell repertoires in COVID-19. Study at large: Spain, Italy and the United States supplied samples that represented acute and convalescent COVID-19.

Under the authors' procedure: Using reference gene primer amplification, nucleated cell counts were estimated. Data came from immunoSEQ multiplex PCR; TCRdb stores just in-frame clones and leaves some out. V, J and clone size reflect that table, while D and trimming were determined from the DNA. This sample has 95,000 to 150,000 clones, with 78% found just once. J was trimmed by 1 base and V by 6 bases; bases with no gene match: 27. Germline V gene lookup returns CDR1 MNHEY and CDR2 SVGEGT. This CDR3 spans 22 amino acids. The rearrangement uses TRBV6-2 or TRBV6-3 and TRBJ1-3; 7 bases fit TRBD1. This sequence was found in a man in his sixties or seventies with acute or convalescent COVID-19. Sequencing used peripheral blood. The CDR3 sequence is CASSRWDSRFRWDLRSGNTIYF. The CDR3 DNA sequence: TGTGCCAGCAGCCGCTGGGACAGTAGGTTCAGGTGGGATTTGAGGTCTGGAAACACCATATATTTT.